This T cell receptor (beta chain) was sequenced in a study of blood T cell repertoires in COVID-19. Study overall: Samples taken during acute and convalescent COVID-19 were collected in the United States, Italy and Spain. Sample material is recorded as cDNA or gDNA derived from T cells, B-cell-depleted T cells, or PBMCs.

CDR3 length: 14 residues. Between the trimmed V and J ends, which lost 1 base and 5 bases, there was a span of 9 bases. Per the germline V gene, CDR1 is SGHRS and CDR2 is YFSETQ. In the original workflow: Scientists estimated how many nucleated cells there were by amplifying reference gene primers. The protocol was immunoSEQ multiplex PCR, while the TCRdb copy is restricted to in-frame clones and leaves out a portion. That table gives V, J and clone size, and the DNA gave D and trimming. The sample consists of about 150,000 clones, around 84% of them appearing once. The rearrangement uses TRBV5-1 and TRBJ1-4; D is unresolved. The source material was peripheral blood. The sequence came from a woman aged 50 to 60 with acute or convalescent COVID-19. CDR3 nucleotide sequence: TGCGCCAGCAGCTTGCTGGAGCCGAATGAAAAACTGTTTTTT. Amino acids: CASSLLEPNEKLFF.